The following is a T cell receptor (beta chain) sequence with its context. No antigen is known for it. Per-base quality was not reported, and no clone a single base away is much larger than it. V ends up 6 bases short and J 2 bases short, with an unmatched junction base count of 8. The CDR1 and CDR2 encoded by the germline V gene are SGHTA and FQGNSA. The CDR3 runs 15 residues from the cysteine to the phenylalanine. Only CDR3 DNA is held: 45 bases, read in frame from base 1. The sample comes from a study of T cell repertoires in cytomegalovirus infection (dated by TCRdb to the late 2010s). Study-wide context: Peptide stimulations targeted recently identified HLA-C-restricted CMV epitopes, whose presentation resists viral immunomodulation, together with well-studied HLA-B-restricted epitopes. Donor HLA type was relevant to the analysis, because carriage of CMV infection together with the matching HLA type was indicated by public TCR beta signatures.

The sample's treatment or condition label, in plain terms: in vitro stimulation with specific CMV peptide epitopes to enrich CMV-specific T cells. Results the study describes overall, beyond this receptor: In both this cohort and an independent cohort of several hundred donors, the cumulative frequency of public TCR beta family members distinguished carriers of CMV infection plus the relevant HLA type. The ex vivo response was dominated by HLA-C-restricted CMV-specific TCR beta clonotypes, and the single most frequent clonotype in two of eight donors was supplied by these HLA-C-restricted clonotypes.

The data were produced on an Illumina HiSeq 1500. Starting from the raw public reads, TCRdb applied fastp trimming at Q25, assembled clones with MiXCR and retained in-frame beta chains. Each CDR3 protein appears once, grouped with its most common genes and DNA. Here the sample has approximately 350,000 distinct CDR3 sequences; approximately 30% occur a single time. The ten largest clonotypes hold roughly 13% of the sample. The receptor was isolated from a human donor in good health (CMV status not recorded). Some clones in this sample may be carry-over from other donors' samples. The material was cultured PBMCs, obtained from culture after CMV antigen stimulation. This sequence uses TRBV7-2 and TRBJ2-3, with TRBD1 matching 7 junction bases. This receptor has the CDR3 CASRGARGPTDTQYF. The DNA is TGTGCCAGCAGGGGGGCGAGGGGGCCCACAGATACGCAGTATTTT.